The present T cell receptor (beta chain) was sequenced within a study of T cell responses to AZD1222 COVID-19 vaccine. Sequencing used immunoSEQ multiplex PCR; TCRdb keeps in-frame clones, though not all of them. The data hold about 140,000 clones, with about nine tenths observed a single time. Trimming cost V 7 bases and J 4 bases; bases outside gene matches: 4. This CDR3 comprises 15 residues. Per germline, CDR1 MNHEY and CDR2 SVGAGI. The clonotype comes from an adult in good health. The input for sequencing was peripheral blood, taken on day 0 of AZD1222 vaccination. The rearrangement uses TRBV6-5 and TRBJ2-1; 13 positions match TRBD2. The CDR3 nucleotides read TGTGCCAGCAAACCGGGACTAGCGGGGTACAATGAGCAGTTCTTC. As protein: CASKPGLAGYNEQFF.